This TCR beta chain was sequenced for a study of molecular identifiers for immune sequencing clone quantification. Preparation of the bulk TCR libraries relied on previously described methods and listed TCR primers. TCRdb re-derived calls from the PCR reads in MiXCR, one entry per CDR3 protein. The table has about half a million distinct CDR3 sequences, about 25% seen once. The specimen sequenced was naive CD8+ T cells from blood, with Jurkat cell RNA spiked in. The subset here: FACS-sorted CD8+CD4-CCR7+CD45RA+ naive T cells. This receptor was obtained from a human donor in good health. Some libraries in this study had Jurkat cell RNA spiked in.

The CDR3 region is CSVEDQGEAYNEQFF. For the CDR3, the DNA is TGCAGCGTTGAAGATCAGGGAGAAGCCTACAATGAGCAGTTCTTC. V is TRBV29-1 and J is TRBJ2-1; tentatively, D is TRBD1 or TRBD2 (5 bases each). CDR3 size: 15 residues. In germline, CDR1 is SQVTM, CDR2 ANQGSEA. V was trimmed by 0 bases and J by 2 bases, leaving 11 bases between them.